This entry lists 21 T cell receptor beta chains sequenced from one sample in a study of control samples from healthy donors and cancer patients. TCRdb's table, derived via immunoSEQ multiplex PCR, lists solely in-frame clones and lacks some. The sample lists some 120,000 clones; more than 80% were seen once. The sequenced sample consisted of blood. Receptor source: a man aged 45 to 65 in good health.

The V call is TRBV6-9, the J call TRBJ1-1; D possibly corresponds to TRBD1 (5 bases). The CDR3 length is 12 residues. Trimming took 4 bases from V and 8 from J, leaving 11 bases between them. The germline gives CDR1 MNHGY, CDR2 SVAAGI. Here the CDR3 reads CASSSPGLEAFF. CDR3 bases: TGTGCCAGCAGTTCCCCAGGGCTGGAAGCTTTCTTT.

V gene TRBV19 combines with J gene TRBJ1-1, with 8 bases matching TRBD1. The CDR3 is 15 residues long. The V and J ends lost 4 bases and 1 base, in that order; junction bases with no gene match: 5. Per the germline V gene, CDR1 is LNHDA and CDR2 is SQIVND (reference sequence). DNA of the CDR3: TGTGCCAGTAGTAGGTTACAGGGGGGGAACACTGAAGCTTTCTTT. This translates into CASSRLQGGNTEAFF.

J is TRBJ2-7 and V is TRBV19, with D hard to call. CDR3 length equals 14 residues. Trimming removed 5 bases from V and 1 base from J, with 12 bases in between. Looked up from germline, CDR1 is LNHDA and CDR2 is SQIVND (reference sequence). In nucleotides, the CDR3 is TGTGCCAGTAGTCCCCTGGCCCTTTCCTACGAGCAGTACTTC. Translating it yields CASSPLALSYEQYF. Supplemented by reference TRBV19 and TRBJ2-7, the full variable domain reads DGGITQSPKYLFRKEGQNVTLSCEQNLNHDAMYWYRQDPGQGLRLIYYSQIVNDFQKGDIAEGYSVSREKKESFPLTVTSAQKNPTAFYLCASSPLALSYEQYFGPGTRLTVT.

The chain has TRBV3-1 (or the pseudogene TRBV3-2) and TRBJ2-7, with unresolved D. Germline assignment: CDR1 LGHDT and CDR2 YNNKEL (reference sequence). V dropped 1 base and J dropped 3 bases, with 10 bases sitting between them. The CDR3 loop spans 14 amino acids. CDR3 amino acids: CASSQAQANYEQYF. CDR3 in DNA: TGTGCCAGCAGCCAAGCCCAGGCCAACTACGAGCAGTACTTC.

The chain links TRBV3-1 (or the pseudogene TRBV3-2) to TRBJ1-6; no definite D call. Germline V gives CDR1 LGHDT, CDR2 YNNKEL (reference sequence). Trimming took 0 bases from V and 0 from J, leaving 9 bases between them. The CDR3 spans 17 residues. The CDR3 region is CASSQDLTPSYNSPLHF. CDR3 DNA sequence: TGTGCCAGCAGCCAAGATCTGACACCCTCCTATAATTCACCCCTCCACTTT.

This clone is a singleton in its sample. The V gene is TRBV13, the J gene TRBJ2-3; 7 bases are shared with TRBD1. J lost 1 base, V lost 1 base, and 8 bases had no gene match. There are 17 residues in the CDR3. CDR1 PRHDT and CDR2 FYEKMQ come from the germline V gene (reference sequence). The CDR3 DNA is TGTGCCAGCAGCTTAGAGATCCGGGACAGAGGCACAGATACGCAGTATTTT. It yields the protein CASSLEIRDRGTDTQYF.

The chain's CDR3 is CASRKQGLGYGYTF. In DNA, the CDR3 is TGTGCCAGTAGGAAACAGGGGCTAGGCTATGGCTACACCTTC. The chain carries TRBV19 and TRBJ1-2; 7 bases match TRBD1. The ends lost 6 bases at V and 4 bases at J; junction bases unmatched: 8. CDR1 and CDR2 from the germline V gene are LNHDA and SQIVND (reference sequence). The CDR3 is 14 amino acids.

The chain joins TRBV25-1 to TRBJ1-1, with TRBD1 as a possible D gene (6 bases). V dropped 4 bases and J dropped 3 bases, with 18 bases sitting between them. Germline V gene lookup returns CDR1 MGHDK and CDR2 SYGVNS. The CDR3 spans 16 residues. CDR3 protein: CASSARGTGRYTEAFF. Written as DNA, the CDR3 is TGTGCCAGCAGTGCACGGGGAACAGGGAGATACACTGAAGCTTTCTTT.

This chain connects TRBV19 to TRBJ2-1; 8 bases match TRBD1. Per the germline V gene, CDR1 is LNHDA and CDR2 is SQIVND (reference sequence). The V segment lost 3 bases and the J segment 10 bases; nucleotides outside the gene matches: 11. This CDR3 has 15 residues. The CDR3, as DNA: TGTGCCAGTAGTATGAGGACAGGGTGGCTGGTAGAGCAGTTCTTC. It encodes CASSMRTGWLVEQFF.

This chain uses TRBV5-5 with TRBJ1-3, with 7 bases that match TRBD1. Germline V gene lookup returns CDR1 SGHKS and CDR2 YYEKEE (reference sequence). The CDR3 runs 16 residues. The V gene end was trimmed by 3 bases and the J gene end by 1 base; junction bases not matched to a gene: 7. The CDR3: CASSWDRLLSGNTIYF. DNA of the CDR3: TGTGCCAGCAGCTGGGACAGACTCCTATCTGGAAACACCATATATTTT.

This clone came up a few times. The chain combines TRBV7-2 with TRBJ1-2; no clear D gene. The germline V gene has CDR1 SGHTA and CDR2 FQGNSA. The CDR3 loop spans 14 amino acids. Between the trimmed V and J ends, which lost 3 bases and 3 bases, there was a span of 11 bases. The CDR3 region is CASSFGIGDYGYTF. The CDR3 DNA reads as TGTGCCAGCAGCTTTGGAATTGGGGACTATGGCTACACCTTC.

The J gene is TRBJ1-3, the V gene TRBV15, with D tentatively TRBD1 (5 bases). Germline CDR1 LNHNV, CDR2 YYDKDF (reference sequence). This CDR3 region has 14 residues. V was trimmed by 5 bases and J by 0 bases, leaving 8 bases between them. The CDR3 sequence is CATSSDSSGNTIYF. CDR3 nucleotide sequence: TGTGCCACCAGCTCCGACAGCTCTGGAAACACCATATATTTT.

DNA for the CDR3: TGTGCCAGCAGCTCTCAACCTACCGGCGGTGAAGCTTTCTTT. Protein sequence: CASSSQPTGGEAFF. This chain links TRBV11-2 with TRBJ1-1; D is unresolved. Germline loops: CDR1 SGHAT, CDR2 FQNNGV. CDR3 length: 14 amino acids. V lost 4 bases, J lost 7 bases, and 16 bases lay in between. Variable domain in full (rest from reference TRBV11-2 and TRBJ1-1): EAGVAQSPRYKIIEKRQSVAFWCNPISGHATLYWYQQILGQGPKLLIQFQNNGVVDDSQLPKDRFSAERLKGVDSTLKIQPAKLEDSAVYLCASSSQPTGGEAFFGQGTRLTVV.

The chain is built from TRBV2 and TRBJ1-6; possible D gene TRBD1, 5 bases. Germline CDR1 reads SNHLY; CDR2 reads FYNNEI. The V end lost 4 bases, the J end lost 7 bases, and 8 bases lay between the germline ends. The CDR3 sequence is 13 residues long. The CDR3 DNA is TGTGCCAGCAGTGCGGGACCCAATTCACCCCTCCACTTT. It encodes CASSAGPNSPLHF.

V usage is TRBV5-4 and J usage is TRBJ2-3; 7 nucleotides line up with TRBD2. There are 13 residues in the CDR3. Germline assignment: CDR1 SGHNT and CDR2 YYREEE (reference sequence). The J segment lost 4 bases and the V segment lost 4 bases, leaving 3 bases of the junction unmatched. The CDR3 sequence is CASSGGVADTQYF. The CDR3, as DNA: TGTGCCAGCAGCGGGGGGGTTGCAGATACGCAGTATTTT.

The V call is TRBV6-5, the J call TRBJ1-3; 9 positions match TRBD1. The CDR3 has 15 amino acids. Trimming removed 5 bases from V and 7 bases from J; junction bases left unmatched: 9. Germline assignment: CDR1 MNHEY and CDR2 SVGAGI. CDR3 in amino acids: CASSLWTGAGNTIYF. CDR3 DNA sequence: TGTGCCAGCAGTCTCTGGACAGGGGCGGGTAACACCATATATTTT.

This chain's CDR3 is CASSVGEERGADTQYF. CDR3 nucleotide sequence: TGTGCCAGCAGCGTAGGGGAGGAGAGGGGGGCAGATACGCAGTATTTT. The chain employs TRBV9 and TRBJ2-3; D possibly uses TRBD1 or TRBD2 (6 bases each). CDR3 length equals 16 residues. The V and J ends lost 0 bases and 4 bases respectively, with 15 bases between them. Germline V CDR1 and CDR2: SGDLS, YYNGEE.

This clone appeared once. V is TRBV5-6 and J is TRBJ1-2; 7 nucleotides align to TRBD1. Germline loops: CDR1 SGHDT, CDR2 YYEEEE. Losses at the gene ends were 3 bases for V and 8 bases for J; bases not matched to a gene: 7. This CDR3 contains 13 residues. CDR3 nucleotide sequence: TGTGCCAGCAGCTCGGACAGGCCCCAAGGCTACACCTTC. It codes for CASSSDRPQGYTF.

Written as DNA, the CDR3 is TGTGCCAGCTCACCAAGGGGAGGGATCACAAAGACCCAGTACTTC. It is translated as CASSPRGGITKTQYF. J is TRBJ2-5 and V is TRBV18, with 7 bases matching TRBD2. CDR3 length: 15 residues. The germline gives CDR1 KGHSH, CDR2 LQKENI. J gave up 6 bases and V 2 bases, and 9 bases lay outside the gene matches.

The chain uses TRBV5-1 and TRBJ2-5; 11 bases align to TRBD2. The CDR3 is 15 residues long. V trimming: 7 bases; J trimming: 2 bases; junction bases outside the gene matches: 7. The germline gives CDR1 SGHRS, CDR2 YFSETQ. CDR3 nucleotide sequence: TGCGCCAGCGGAGAAGGGACTAGCGGACAAGAGACCCAGTACTTC. Translating it yields CASGEGTSGQETQYF.

The rearrangement uses TRBV7-9 and TRBJ1-5; D is perhaps TRBD1 (5 bases). The CDR3 has 13 amino acids. The germline V gene encodes CDR1 SEHNR and CDR2 FQNEAQ (reference sequence). Trimming took off 3 bases at V and 2 bases at J, with 5 bases between the two ends. The DNA for the CDR3 is TGTGCCAGCAGCTTGACAGGCAATCAGCCCCAGCATTTT. It is translated as CASSLTGNQPQHF.